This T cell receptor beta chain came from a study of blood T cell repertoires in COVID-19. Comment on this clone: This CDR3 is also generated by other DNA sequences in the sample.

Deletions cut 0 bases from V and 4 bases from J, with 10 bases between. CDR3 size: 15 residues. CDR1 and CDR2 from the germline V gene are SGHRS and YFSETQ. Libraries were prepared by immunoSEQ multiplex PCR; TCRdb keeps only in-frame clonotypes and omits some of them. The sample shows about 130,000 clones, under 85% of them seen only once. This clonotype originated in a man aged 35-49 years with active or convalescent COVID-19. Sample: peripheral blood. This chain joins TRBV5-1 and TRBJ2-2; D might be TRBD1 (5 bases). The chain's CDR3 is CASSLVGQITGELFF. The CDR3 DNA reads TGCGCCAGCAGCTTGGTCGGACAAATCACCGGGGAGCTGTTTTTT. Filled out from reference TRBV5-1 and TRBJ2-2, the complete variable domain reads KAGVTQTPRYLIKTRGQQVTLSCSPISGHRSVSWYQQTPGQGLQFLFEYFSETQRNKGNFPGRFSGRQFSNSRSEMNVSTLELGDSALYLCASSLVGQITGELFFGEGSRLTVL.